This T cell receptor beta chain was obtained from a study of blood T cell repertoires in COVID-19. Study at large: There were acute and convalescent COVID-19 samples, and they came from the United States, Italy and Spain. From T cells, B-cell-depleted T cells, or PBMCs came the material, which was cDNA or gDNA.

Generated by immunoSEQ multiplex PCR, the TCRdb table keeps only in-frame clones and is missing some. The table includes roughly 100,000 clones, 75% to 85% detected once. Deletions cut 4 bases from V and 0 bases from J, with 12 bases between. This CDR3 is built from 15 residues. Germline CDR1 MNHEY, CDR2 SVGAGI. This clonotype originated in a man in his fifties or sixties with acute or convalescent COVID-19. Sequenced: peripheral blood. V and J are TRBV6-5 and TRBJ1-2; D is unresolved. CDR3 coding DNA: TGTGCCAGCAGTTGGTCGGGAGACTCTAACTATGGCTACACCTTC. It codes for CASSWSGDSNYGYTF.